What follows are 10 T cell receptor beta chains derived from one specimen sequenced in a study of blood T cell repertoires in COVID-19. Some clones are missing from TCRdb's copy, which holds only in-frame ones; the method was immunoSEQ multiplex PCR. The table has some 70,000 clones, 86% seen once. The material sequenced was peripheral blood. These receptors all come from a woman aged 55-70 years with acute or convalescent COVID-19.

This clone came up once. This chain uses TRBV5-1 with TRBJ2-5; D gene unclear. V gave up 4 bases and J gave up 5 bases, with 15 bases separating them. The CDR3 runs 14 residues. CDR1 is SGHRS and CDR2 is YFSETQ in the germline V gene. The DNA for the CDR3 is TGCGCCAGCAGCGGCGGCTTTGGTTTGGAGACCCAGTACTTC. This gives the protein CASSGGFGLETQYF.

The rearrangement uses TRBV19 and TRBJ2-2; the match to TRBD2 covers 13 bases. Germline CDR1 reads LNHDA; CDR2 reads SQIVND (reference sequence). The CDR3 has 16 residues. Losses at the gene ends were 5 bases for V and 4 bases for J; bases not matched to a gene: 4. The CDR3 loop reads CASSSGLAGLTGELFF. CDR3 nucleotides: TGTGCCAGTAGTTCGGGACTAGCGGGACTCACCGGGGAGCTGTTTTTT.

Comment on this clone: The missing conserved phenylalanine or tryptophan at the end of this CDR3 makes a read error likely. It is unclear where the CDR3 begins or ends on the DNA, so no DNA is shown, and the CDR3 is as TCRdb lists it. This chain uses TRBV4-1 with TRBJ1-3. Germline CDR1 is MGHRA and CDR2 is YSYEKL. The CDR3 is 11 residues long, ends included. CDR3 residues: CASACGPGSVT.

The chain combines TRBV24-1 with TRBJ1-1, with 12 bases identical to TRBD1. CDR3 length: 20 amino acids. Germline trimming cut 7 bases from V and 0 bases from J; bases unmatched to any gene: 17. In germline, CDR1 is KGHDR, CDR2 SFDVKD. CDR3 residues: CATRKIRPGQGARMNTEAFF. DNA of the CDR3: TGTGCCACCAGGAAGATTCGCCCGGGACAGGGGGCCCGGATGAACACTGAAGCTTTCTTT.

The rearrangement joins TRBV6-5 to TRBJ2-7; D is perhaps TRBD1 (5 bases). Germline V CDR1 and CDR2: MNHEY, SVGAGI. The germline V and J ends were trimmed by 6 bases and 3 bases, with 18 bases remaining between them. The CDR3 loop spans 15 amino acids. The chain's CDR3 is CASSRDSQRIYEQYF. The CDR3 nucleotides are TGTGCCAGCAGCCGCGACAGCCAAAGGATCTACGAGCAGTACTTC.

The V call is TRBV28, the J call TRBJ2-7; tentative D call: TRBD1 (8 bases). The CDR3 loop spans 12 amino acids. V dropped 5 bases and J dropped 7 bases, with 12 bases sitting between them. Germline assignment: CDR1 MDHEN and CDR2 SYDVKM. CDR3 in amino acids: CASSTGGVEQYF. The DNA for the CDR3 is TGTGCCAGCAGTACAGGGGGGGTGGAGCAGTACTTC.

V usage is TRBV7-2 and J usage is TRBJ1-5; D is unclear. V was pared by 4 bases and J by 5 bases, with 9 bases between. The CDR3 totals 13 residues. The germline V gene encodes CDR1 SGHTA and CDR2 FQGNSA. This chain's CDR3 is CASSSLPDQPQHF. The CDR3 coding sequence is TGTGCCAGCAGCTCACTCCCGGATCAGCCCCAGCATTTT.

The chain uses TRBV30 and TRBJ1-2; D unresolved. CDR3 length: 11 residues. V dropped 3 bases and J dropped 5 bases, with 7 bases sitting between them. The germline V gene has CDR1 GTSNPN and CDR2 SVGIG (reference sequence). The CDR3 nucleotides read TGTGCCTGGAGGACTATTTATGGCTACACCTTC. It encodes CAWRTIYGYTF.

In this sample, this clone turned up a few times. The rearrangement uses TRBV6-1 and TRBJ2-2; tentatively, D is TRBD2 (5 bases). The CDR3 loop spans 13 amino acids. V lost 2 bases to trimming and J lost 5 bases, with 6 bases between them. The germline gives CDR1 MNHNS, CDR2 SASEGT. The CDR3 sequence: CASSETGTGELFF. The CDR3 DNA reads TGTGCCAGCAGTGAAACGGGGACCGGGGAGCTGTTTTTT.

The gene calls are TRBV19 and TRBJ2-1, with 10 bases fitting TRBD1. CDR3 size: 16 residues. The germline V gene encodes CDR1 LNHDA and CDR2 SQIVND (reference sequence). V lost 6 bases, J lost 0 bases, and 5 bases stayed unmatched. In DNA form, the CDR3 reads TGTGCCAGTAGACCGCGGACAGGGGGCTCCTACAATGAGCAGTTCTTC. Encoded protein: CASRPRTGGSYNEQFF.